The entry that follows covers one T cell receptor beta chain sequence. No cognate antigen has been identified for it. No much larger clone exists at a distance of one base, and base qualities are not known. Using the deep immunoSEQ assay, TCR CDR3 regions were amplified from genomic DNA by multiplex PCR. Extracted genomic DNA from each cell subset was spread evenly across all wells of several immunoSEQ 96-well plates, with each plate serving as a replicate. For sorted subsets, around 200 ng genomic DNA, equal to approximately 30,000 T cell genomes, was loaded into each replicate PCR. Purified libraries were measured with a Qubit 3.0 fluorometer, size-checked on a Bioanalyzer 2100, and measured again with the KAPA Library Quantification kit. A separate single-read 150-cycle Illumina NextSeq 550 flow cell was used to sequence each immunoSEQ 96-well plate. Per the authors' processing: The immunoSEQ output contained only junctional sequences without quality scores, so filtering could not match that applied to full-length reads. To assign V/J genes and CDR3, sequences were annotated against IMGT germline references using PyIR, a Python wrapper for IgBLAST v1.9. Any read was removed if the V/J assignment was weak (E-value above 1e-6), the CDR3 was missing, or the read contained stop codons, out-of-frame junctions, or ambiguous translated residues. V3J clonotypes were defined as sequences sharing the same inferred V gene, J gene, and CDR3 amino acid sequence. To compute the percentage overlap between repertoires, the number of shared unique clonotypes was divided by the size of the smaller repertoire. Repertoire richness was assessed with RTK rarefaction, the Chao1 estimator, and Recon v2.1 estimates of unobserved clonotypes. Generation probabilities were computed with OLGA for all TCRbeta clonotypes obtained by the gDNA method from a handful of donors. The immuneACCESS repertoire file appears here via TCRdb, limited to in-frame rearrangements. These files lack a portion of the clones; in checked studies, under half of the deficit traces to unresolved V genes, and the cause of the others is not known. Clonal size and the V and J genes are those of that table, whereas D and trimming came from the DNA. In all, the sample holds 200,000 to 250,000 clones, and 60% to 80% of those were seen once. Approximately 12% of the sample goes to the ten largest clones.

The sample belongs to a study of shared clonotypes between healthy human individuals (dated by TCRdb to 2020 to 2021). Broadly, across the study: The cohort included three men and two women between 18 and 49 years of age. To estimate repertoire size and how much clonotypes are shared between individuals, the study performed deep sequencing of blood TCR repertoires from about 5 healthy adults. For each donor, three plates each were used for CD4 naive and CD4 memory, two plates were used for CD8 naive, and one plate was used for CD8 memory. Leukapheresis yielded between about 0.94 and 10 billion PBMCs per donor. To increase sequencing depth and limit assay-specific biases, different laboratories used diverse techniques to prepare libraries and sequence TCR repertoires.

Overall results and qualifications from the work: Sampling was limited to blood, and TCR repertoires in tissue likely differ from TCR repertoires in blood. Naive subsets generally had larger estimated clonotype richness than memory subsets. Compared with non-shared clonotypes, clonotypes shared by all four sorted-subset donors had higher generation probabilities. Incomplete sequencing was indicated by rarefaction of sorted-subset datasets, despite the large sequencing depth. Because the study included a small number of donors, the genetic and exposure-history diversity represented was limited. Across four donors, approximately 5% of naive CD4, approximately 3.6% of naive CD8, approximately 2.5% of memory CD4, and over 0.35% of memory CD8 clonotypes were shared. Pairwise subsampling led to the expectation that sequencing depth would affect the degree of clonotype sharing among donors.

Unmatched junction bases come to 11, with V trimmed by 1 base and J by 1 base. The CDR3, cysteine through phenylalanine, is 17 amino acids long. CDR3 DNA only is kept here, 51 bases in frame from base 1. CDR1 SQVTM and CDR2 ANQGSEA are derived from the germline V gene. Donors were healthy HIV-negative adults with no recently reported acute infections or vaccinations. Only Caucasian adults living in Nashville, Tennessee, USA were represented among the donors. CD4+ T cells were enriched by magnetic negative selection, after which naive cells were positively selected on CD45RA and the negative fraction was taken as the memory subset. After blood collection by leukapheresis, PBMCs were isolated using Ficoll-Histopaque density gradient centrifugation and then cryopreserved in the vapor phase of liquid nitrogen. Purity and quantity of every magnetically sorted T cell population were checked by analytical flow cytometry. Each sorted fraction had its genomic DNA isolated and then quantified by UV absorbance on a Nanodrop 2000c.

The sample consisted of memory CD4+ T cells sorted from blood. The cell subset or site label here, explained by the study, means: CD45RA-negative fraction. The V gene is TRBV29-1 and the J gene is TRBJ1-1; the central 8 bases match TRBD1. This sequence originates from a man aged 25 to 40 in good health. The bases read TGCAGCGTTGAAGGGGGACACAGGGGGGACAGGAACACTGAAGCTTTCTTT. It specifies CSVEGGHRGDRNTEAFF.